These 2 T cell receptor beta chains originate from one sample sequenced in a study of CD8 T cells in Susac syndrome. Reverse transcription of roughly 0.5 to 1 ug RNA was carried out with random hexamers. MiXCR, run by TCRdb on the immunoSEQ multiplex PCR reads, gives a single entry per CDR3 protein. The sample comprises about 130,000 distinct CDR3 sequences, 90% to 95% of which are singletons, and approximately 0.12% rests with the top ten. Sample: CD4+ T cells from PBMCs. These receptors were taken from a human donor in good health.

The chain joins TRBV5-1 to TRBJ2-7, with D maybe TRBD2 (6 bases). This CDR3 has 13 amino acids. Trimming cost V 4 bases and J 1 base, with 9 bases left between them. Germline loops: CDR1 SGHRS, CDR2 YFSETQ. The CDR3 sequence: CASSHGSSYEQYF. Here the CDR3 DNA reads TGCGCCAGCAGCCACGGGAGTTCCTACGAGCAGTACTTC. Full variable domain (remainder filled in from reference TRBV5-1 and TRBJ2-7): KAGVTQTPRYLIKTRGQQVTLSCSPISGHRSVSWYQQTPGQGLQFLFEYFSETQRNKGNFPGRFSGRQFSNSRSEMNVSTLELGDSALYLCASSHGSSYEQYFGPGTRLTVT.

The V gene is TRBV12-3 or TRBV12-4, the J gene TRBJ1-1; D unclear. The CDR3 has 14 amino acids. V was trimmed by 7 bases and J by 1 base, leaving 13 bases between them. CDR3: CASTKALGNTEAFF. As DNA, the CDR3 is TGTGCCAGCACCAAGGCCCTCGGGAACACTGAAGCTTTCTTT.